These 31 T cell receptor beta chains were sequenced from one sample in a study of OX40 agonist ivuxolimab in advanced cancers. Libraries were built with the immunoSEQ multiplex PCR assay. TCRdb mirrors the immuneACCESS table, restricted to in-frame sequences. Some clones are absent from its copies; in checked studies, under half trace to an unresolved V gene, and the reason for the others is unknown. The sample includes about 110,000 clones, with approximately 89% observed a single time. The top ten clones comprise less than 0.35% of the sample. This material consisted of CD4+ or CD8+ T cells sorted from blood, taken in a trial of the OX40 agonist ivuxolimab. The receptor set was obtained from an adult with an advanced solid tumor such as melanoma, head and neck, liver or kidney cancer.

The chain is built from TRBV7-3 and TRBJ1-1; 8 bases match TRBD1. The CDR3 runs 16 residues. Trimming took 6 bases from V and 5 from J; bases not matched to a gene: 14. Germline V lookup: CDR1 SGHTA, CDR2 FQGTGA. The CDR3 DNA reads TGTGCCAGCAGACAGGGCAGGGGGCAGAGAAAAACTGAAGCTTTCTTT. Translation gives CASRQGRGQRKTEAFF.

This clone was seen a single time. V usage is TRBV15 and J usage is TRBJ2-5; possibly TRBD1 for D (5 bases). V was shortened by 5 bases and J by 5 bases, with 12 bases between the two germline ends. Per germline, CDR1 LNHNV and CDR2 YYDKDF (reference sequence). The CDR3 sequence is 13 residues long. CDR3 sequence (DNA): TGTGCCACCAGCCGAGCCCCAGGGGAGACCCAGTACTTC. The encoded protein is CATSRAPGETQYF.

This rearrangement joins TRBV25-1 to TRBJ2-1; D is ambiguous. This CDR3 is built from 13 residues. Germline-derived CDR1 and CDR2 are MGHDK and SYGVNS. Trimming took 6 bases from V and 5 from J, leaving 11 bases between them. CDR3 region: CASRATANNEQFF. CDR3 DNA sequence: TGTGCCAGCAGGGCTACAGCTAACAATGAGCAGTTCTTC.

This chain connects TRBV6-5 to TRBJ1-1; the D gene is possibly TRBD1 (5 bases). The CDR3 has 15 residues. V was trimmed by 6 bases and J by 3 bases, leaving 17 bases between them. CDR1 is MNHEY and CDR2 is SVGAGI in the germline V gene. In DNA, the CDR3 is TGTGCCAGCAGGTTGGGGACCCCCGTTGACACTGAAGCTTTCTTT. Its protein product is CASRLGTPVDTEAFF.

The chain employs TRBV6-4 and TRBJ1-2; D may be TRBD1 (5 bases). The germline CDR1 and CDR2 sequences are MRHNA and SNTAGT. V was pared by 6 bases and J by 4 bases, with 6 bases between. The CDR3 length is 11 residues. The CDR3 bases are TGTGCCAGCAGGGACACCTATGGCTACACCTTC. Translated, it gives CASRDTYGYTF.

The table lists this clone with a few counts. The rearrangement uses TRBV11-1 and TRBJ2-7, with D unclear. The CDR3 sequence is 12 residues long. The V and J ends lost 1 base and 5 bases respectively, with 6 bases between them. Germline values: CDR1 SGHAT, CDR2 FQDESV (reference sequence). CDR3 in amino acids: CASSLDQNEQYF. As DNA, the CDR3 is TGTGCCAGCAGCTTAGACCAAAACGAGCAGTACTTC.

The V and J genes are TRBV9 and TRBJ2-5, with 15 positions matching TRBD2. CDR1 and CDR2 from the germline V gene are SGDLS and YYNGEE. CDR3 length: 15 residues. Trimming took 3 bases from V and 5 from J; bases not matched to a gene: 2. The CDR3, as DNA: TGTGCCAGCAGCGCCGGACTAGCGGGGGGGGAGACCCAGTACTTC. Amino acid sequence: CASSAGLAGGETQYF.

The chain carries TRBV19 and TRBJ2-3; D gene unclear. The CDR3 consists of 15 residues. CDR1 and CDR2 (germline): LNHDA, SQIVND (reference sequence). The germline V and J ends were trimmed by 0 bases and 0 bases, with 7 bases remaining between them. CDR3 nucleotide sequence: TGTGCCAGTAGTATAGAAACCCTCAGCACAGATACGCAGTATTTT. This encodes CASSIETLSTDTQYF.

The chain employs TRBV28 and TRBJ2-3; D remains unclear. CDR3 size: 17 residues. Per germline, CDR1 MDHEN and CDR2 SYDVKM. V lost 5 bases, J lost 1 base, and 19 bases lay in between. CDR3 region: CASSRLVAEVGTDTQYF. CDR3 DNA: TGTGCCAGCAGTCGTTTGGTGGCTGAGGTAGGCACAGATACGCAGTATTTT.

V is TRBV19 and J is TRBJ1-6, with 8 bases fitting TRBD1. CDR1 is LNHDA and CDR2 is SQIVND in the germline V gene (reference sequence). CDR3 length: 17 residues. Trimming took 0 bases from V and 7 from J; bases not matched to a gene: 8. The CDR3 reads CASSIEGQAVGNSPLHF. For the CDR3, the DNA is TGTGCCAGTAGTATAGAGGGACAGGCCGTGGGGAATTCACCCCTCCACTTT. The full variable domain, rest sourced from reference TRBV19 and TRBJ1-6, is DGGITQSPKYLFRKEGQNVTLSCEQNLNHDAMYWYRQDPGQGLRLIYYSQIVNDFQKGDIAEGYSVSREKKESFPLTVTSAQKNPTAFYLCASSIEGQAVGNSPLHFGNGTRLTVT.

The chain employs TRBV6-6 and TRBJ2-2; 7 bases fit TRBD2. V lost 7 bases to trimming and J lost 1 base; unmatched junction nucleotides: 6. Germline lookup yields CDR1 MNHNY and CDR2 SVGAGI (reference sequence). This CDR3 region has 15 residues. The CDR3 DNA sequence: TGTGCCAGCACCAACGGGGGGTTGAACACCGGGGAGCTGTTTTTT. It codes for CASTNGGLNTGELFF.

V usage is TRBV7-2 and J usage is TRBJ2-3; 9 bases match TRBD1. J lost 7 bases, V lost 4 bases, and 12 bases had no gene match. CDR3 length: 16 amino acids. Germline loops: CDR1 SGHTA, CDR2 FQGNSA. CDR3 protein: CASSSRGGQGFNTQYF. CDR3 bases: TGTGCCAGCAGCTCCCGCGGAGGACAGGGGTTTAATACGCAGTATTTT.

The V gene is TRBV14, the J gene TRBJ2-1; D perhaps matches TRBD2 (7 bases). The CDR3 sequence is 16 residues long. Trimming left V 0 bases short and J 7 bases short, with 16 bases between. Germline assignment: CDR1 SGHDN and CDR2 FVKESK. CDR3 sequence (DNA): TGTGCCAGCAGCCAAGATCTAGCGGAAGGGGGGAATGAGCAGTTCTTC. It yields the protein CASSQDLAEGGNEQFF.

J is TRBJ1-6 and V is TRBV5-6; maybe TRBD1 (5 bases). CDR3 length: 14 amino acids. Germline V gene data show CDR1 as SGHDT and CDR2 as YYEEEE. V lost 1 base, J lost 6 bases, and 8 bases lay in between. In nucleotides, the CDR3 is TGTGCCAGCAGCTTGACAGGCTTTAATTCACCCCTCCACTTT. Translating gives CASSLTGFNSPLHF.

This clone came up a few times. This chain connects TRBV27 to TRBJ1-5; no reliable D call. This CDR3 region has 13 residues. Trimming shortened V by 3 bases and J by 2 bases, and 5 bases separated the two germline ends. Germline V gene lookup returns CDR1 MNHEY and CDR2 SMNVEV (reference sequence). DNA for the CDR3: TGTGCCAGCAGTTTTGTGGGCAATCAGCCCCAGCATTTT. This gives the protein CASSFVGNQPQHF.

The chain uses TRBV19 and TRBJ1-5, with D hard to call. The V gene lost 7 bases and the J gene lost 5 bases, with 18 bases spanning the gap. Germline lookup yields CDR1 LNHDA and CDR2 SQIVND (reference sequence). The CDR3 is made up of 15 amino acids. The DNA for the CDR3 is TGTGCCAGTATCCGGGAAGGGCCAGGAGATCAGCCCCAGCATTTT. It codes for CASIREGPGDQPQHF.

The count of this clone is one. The CDR3 reads CASSLGRPTGNTIYF. The CDR3 nucleotides read TGTGCCAGCAGCTTGGGCAGACCGACTGGAAACACCATATATTTT. The V and J genes are TRBV7-8 and TRBJ1-3, with no clear D. Per germline, CDR1 SGHVS and CDR2 FQNEAQ. With 3 bases removed from V and 2 bases from J, the gap between germline ends came to 11 bases. This CDR3 contains 15 residues.

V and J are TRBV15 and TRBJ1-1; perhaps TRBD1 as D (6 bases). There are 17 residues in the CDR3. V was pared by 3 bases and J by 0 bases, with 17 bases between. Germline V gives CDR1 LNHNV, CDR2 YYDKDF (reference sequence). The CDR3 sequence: CATSRANRESMNTEAFF. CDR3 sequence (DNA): TGTGCCACCAGCAGGGCAAACAGGGAGTCTATGAACACTGAAGCTTTCTTT.

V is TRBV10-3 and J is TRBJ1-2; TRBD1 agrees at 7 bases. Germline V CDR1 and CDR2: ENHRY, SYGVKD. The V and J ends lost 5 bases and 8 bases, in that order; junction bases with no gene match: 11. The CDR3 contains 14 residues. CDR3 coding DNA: TGTGCCATCAGTTACGAGGGGGCAGGAGAAGGCTACACCTTC. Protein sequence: CAISYEGAGEGYTF.

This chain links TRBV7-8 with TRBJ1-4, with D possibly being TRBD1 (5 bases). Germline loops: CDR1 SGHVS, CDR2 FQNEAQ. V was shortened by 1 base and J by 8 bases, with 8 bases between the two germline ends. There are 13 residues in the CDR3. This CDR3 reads CASSLGTREKLFF. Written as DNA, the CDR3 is TGTGCCAGCAGCTTAGGGACAAGAGAAAAACTGTTTTTT.

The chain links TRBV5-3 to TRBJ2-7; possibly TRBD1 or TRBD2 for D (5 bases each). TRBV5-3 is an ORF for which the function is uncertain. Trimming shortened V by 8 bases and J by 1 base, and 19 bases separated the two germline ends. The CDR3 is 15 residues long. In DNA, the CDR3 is TGTGCCAGCAGGTCCGGGACGGCAGTATCCTACGAGCAGTACTTC. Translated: CASRSGTAVSYEQYF.

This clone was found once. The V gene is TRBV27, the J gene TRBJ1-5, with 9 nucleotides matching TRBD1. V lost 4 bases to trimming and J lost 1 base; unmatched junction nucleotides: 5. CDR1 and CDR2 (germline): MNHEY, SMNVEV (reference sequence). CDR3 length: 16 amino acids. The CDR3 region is CASSSSQGASNQPQHF. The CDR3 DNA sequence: TGTGCCAGCAGTTCTTCACAGGGGGCAAGCAATCAGCCCCAGCATTTT.

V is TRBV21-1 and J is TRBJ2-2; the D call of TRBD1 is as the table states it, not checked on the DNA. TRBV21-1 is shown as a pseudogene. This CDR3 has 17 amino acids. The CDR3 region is CASSISLGQVNTGELFF. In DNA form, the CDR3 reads TGTGCCAGCAGCATAAGCCTGGGACAGGTGAACACCGGGGAGCTGTTTTTT.

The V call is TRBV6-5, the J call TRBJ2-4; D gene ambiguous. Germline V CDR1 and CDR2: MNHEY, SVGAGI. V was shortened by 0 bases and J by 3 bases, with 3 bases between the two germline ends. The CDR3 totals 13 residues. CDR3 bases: TGTGCCAGCAGTTACTCGCGCAAAAACATTCAGTACTTC. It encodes CASSYSRKNIQYF.

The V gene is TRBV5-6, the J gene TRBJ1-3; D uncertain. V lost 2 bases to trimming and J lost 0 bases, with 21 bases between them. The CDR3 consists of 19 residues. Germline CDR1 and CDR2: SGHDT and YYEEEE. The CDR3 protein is CASSLIEELKLYSGNTIYF. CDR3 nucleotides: TGTGCCAGCAGCTTAATAGAGGAACTAAAATTATACTCTGGAAACACCATATATTTT.

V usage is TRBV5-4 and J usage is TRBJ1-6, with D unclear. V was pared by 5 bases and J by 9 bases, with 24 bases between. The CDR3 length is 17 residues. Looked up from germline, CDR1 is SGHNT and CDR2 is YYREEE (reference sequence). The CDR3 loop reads CASRFYSGMEVISPLHF. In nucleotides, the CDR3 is TGTGCCAGCAGGTTTTATTCGGGTATGGAGGTCATTTCACCCCTCCACTTT.

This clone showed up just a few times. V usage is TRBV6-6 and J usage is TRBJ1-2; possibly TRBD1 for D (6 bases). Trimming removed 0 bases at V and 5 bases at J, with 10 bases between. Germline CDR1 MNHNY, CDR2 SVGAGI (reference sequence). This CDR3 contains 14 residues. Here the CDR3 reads CASSYSGARYGYTF. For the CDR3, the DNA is TGTGCCAGCAGTTACTCGGGGGCGAGGTATGGCTACACCTTC.

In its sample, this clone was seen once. CDR3 nucleotides: TGCGCCAGCAGCCCGGGCGGGCTAGCGTTCCCAGATACGCAGTATTTT. It yields the protein CASSPGGLAFPDTQYF. The J gene is TRBJ2-3, the V gene TRBV4-1; a possible D gene is TRBD2 (6 bases). CDR3 length equals 16 residues. From germline, CDR1 is MGHRA and CDR2 YSYEKL. The ends were cut back, 4 bases at V and 4 bases at J, with 18 bases in the middle.

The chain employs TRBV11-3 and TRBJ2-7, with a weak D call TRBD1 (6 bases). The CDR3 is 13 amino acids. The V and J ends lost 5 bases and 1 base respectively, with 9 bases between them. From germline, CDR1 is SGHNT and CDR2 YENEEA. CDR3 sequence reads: CASSDRGSYEQYF. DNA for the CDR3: TGTGCCAGCAGCGATAGGGGGTCCTACGAGCAGTACTTC.

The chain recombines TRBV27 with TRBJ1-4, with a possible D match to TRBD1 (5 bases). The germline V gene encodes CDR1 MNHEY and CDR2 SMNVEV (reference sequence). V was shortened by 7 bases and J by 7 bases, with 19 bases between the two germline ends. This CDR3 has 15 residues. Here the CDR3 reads CASTQGNRYGEKLFF. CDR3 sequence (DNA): TGTGCCAGCACGCAGGGTAATCGCTACGGTGAAAAACTGTTTTTT.

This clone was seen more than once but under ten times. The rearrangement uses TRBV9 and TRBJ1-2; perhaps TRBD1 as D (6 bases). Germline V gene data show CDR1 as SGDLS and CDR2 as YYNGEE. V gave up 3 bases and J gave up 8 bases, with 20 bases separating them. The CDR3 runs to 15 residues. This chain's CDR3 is CASSAQTPGVPGYTF. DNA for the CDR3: TGTGCCAGCAGCGCACAGACTCCAGGGGTGCCAGGCTACACCTTC.